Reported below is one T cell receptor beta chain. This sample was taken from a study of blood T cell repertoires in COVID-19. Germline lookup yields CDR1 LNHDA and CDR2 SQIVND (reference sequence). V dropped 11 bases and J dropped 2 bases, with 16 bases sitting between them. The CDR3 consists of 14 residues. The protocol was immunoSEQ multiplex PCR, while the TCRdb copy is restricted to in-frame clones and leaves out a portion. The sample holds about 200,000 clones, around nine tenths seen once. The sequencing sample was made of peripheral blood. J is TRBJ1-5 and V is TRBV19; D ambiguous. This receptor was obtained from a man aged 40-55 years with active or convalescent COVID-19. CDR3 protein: CASPRGDRNQPQHF. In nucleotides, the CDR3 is TGTGCCTCCCCTCGGGGAGATCGCAATCAGCCCCAGCATTTT.